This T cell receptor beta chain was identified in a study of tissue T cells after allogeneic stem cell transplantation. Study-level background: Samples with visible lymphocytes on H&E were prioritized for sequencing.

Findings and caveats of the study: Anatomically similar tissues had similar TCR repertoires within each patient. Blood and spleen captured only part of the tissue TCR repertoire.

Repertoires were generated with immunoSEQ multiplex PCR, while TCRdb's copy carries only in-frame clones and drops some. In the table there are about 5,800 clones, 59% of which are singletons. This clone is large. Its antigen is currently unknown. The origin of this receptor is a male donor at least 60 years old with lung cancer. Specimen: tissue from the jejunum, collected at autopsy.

The CDR3 spells CASSIAGQRSEQFF. The DNA of the CDR3 is TGTGCCAGTAGTATAGCAGGACAGCGGAGTGAGCAGTTCTTC. The chain links TRBV19 to TRBJ2-1; D perhaps matches TRBD1 (6 bases). V was pared by 1 base and J by 9 bases, with 13 bases between. CDR3 length equals 14 residues. Germline loops: CDR1 LNHDA, CDR2 SQIVND (reference sequence).